This is a list of T cell receptor beta chains from one sample in a study of T cells in Graves' hyperthyroidism and ophthalmopathy. TCRdb re-called the multiplex PCR reads through MiXCR, storing one row per CDR3 protein. The table has 500,000 to 600,000 distinct CDR3 sequences, around 46% seen once. Material for sequencing was peripheral blood or thyroid tissue (not recorded which). All receptors come from a woman younger than 35 with Graves' hyperthyroidism. The CDR3 runs from the conserved cysteine through the conserved F or W. A D gene is named only where the DNA matches it firmly. Where a row states a size, it is once, few, many or the class of an expanded clone; other rows omit it.

cdr3_length	clone_size	j_call	v_call	d_call	cdr3_nt	cdr3_aa
15	many	TRBJ2-7	TRBV7-8	TRBD2	TGTGCCAGCAGCTTAGACCAGCGGGAGGGTTACGAGCAGTACTTC	CASSLDQREGYEQYF
17	NA	TRBJ1-3	TRBV25-1	NA	TGTGCCAGCAGCGTTGAAGATCCACAGTCCTCTGGAAACACCATATATTTT	CASSVEDPQSSGNTIYF
10	NA	TRBJ2-3	TRBV12-3/TRBV12-4	NA	TGTGCCAACAGTACAGAGGAGCAGTATTTT	CANSTEEQYF
10	many	TRBJ2-5	TRBV5-8	NA	TGTGCCAGCAGCTTACAGACCCAGTACTTC	CASSLQTQYF
9	NA	TRBJ2-7	TRBV5-6	NA	TGTGCCAGCAGCCTCCCGACAAACTTC	CASSLPTNF
13	NA	TRBJ1-5	TRBV2	TRBD1	TGTGCCAGCTTAACAGGGGGCTGGCAGCCCCAGCATTTT	CASLTGGWQPQHF
13	NA	TRBJ1-5	TRBV5-6	TRBD1	TGTGCCAGCAGGTCTACAGGGGGACAGCCCCAGCATTTT	CASRSTGGQPQHF
10	many	TRBJ1-2	TRBV30	NA	TGTGCCTGCTTGCTCTATGGCTACACCTTC	CACLLYGYTF
13	NA	TRBJ1-4	TRBV20-1	NA	TGCAGTGCCAGCGGCAATCCTCGTGAAAAACTGTTTTTT	CSASGNPREKLFF
14	NA	TRBJ1-5	TRBV10-3	NA	TGTGCCATCAGTCCGGACAACCAAAATCAGCCCCAGCATTTT	CAISPDNQNQPQHF
15	NA	TRBJ2-3	TRBV11-1	TRBD2	TGTGCCAGCAGCTTGACTAGCGGGAGGGCAGATACGCAGTATTTT	CASSLTSGRADTQYF
12	many	TRBJ1-2	TRBV7-2	NA	TGTGCCAGCAGCTTGCTGGCCGGGGGCTACACCTTC	CASSLLAGGYTF
13	many	TRBJ2-2	TRBV4-2	NA	TGTGCCGGTGGGGCGGAGAACACCGGGGAGCTGTTTTTT	CAGGAENTGELFF
17	few	TRBJ2-1	TRBV24-1	TRBD2	TGTGCCACCAGTGATTTGAAGCCTAGCGGGAGCGTTAATGAGCAGTTCTTC	CATSDLKPSGSVNEQFF
17	few	TRBJ2-2	TRBV12-5	NA	TGTGCTAGTGGTTCCCCTCTGGGGGGAATGAACACCGGGGAGCTGTTTTTT	CASGSPLGGMNTGELFF
14	once	TRBJ1-6	TRBV7-6	NA	TGTGCCAGCAGCCCCGGTTACGGTTTTTTGGCCCTCCACTTT	CASSPGYGFLALHF
13	many	TRBJ2-7	TRBV20-1	NA	TGCAGTGCGAGTCCCCCCCATATTTCCGAGCAGTACTTC	CSASPPHISEQYF
14	many	TRBJ2-7	TRBV20-1	NA	TGCAGTGTTTTAAGCGGTGGAGGGTCCTACGAGCAGTACTTC	CSVLSGGGSYEQYF
14	many	TRBJ2-2	TRBV6-5	NA	TGTGCCAGCAGTTACGCGGTAGTCACCGGGGAGCTGTTTTTT	CASSYAVVTGELFF
13	many	TRBJ1-6	TRBV6-5	NA	TGTGCCAGCAGTCCTAGGGTGGACTCACCCCTCCACTTT	CASSPRVDSPLHF
14	many	TRBJ2-7	TRBV19	NA	TGTGCCAGTAGAGAGGCACCCGTTTCCTACGAGCAGTACTTC	CASREAPVSYEQYF
13	once	TRBJ1-3	TRBV12-3/TRBV12-4	TRBD1	TGTGCCAGCAGTTTCGACTGGACAGGGACCATATATTTT	CASSFDWTGTIYF
13	NA	TRBJ1-3	TRBV7-2	NA	TGTGCCAGCAGCTTAGCGTGGGGAAACACCATATATTTT	CASSLAWGNTIYF
11	few	TRBJ2-2	TRBV7-3	NA	TGTGCCAGCAGCCGAGCCGGGGAGCTGTTTTTT	CASSRAGELFF
11	NA	TRBJ1-2	TRBV7-2	NA	TGTGCCAGCAGCTGGACGGGTACCTACACCTTC	CASSWTGTYTF
13	few	TRBJ1-1	TRBV9	NA	TGTGCCAGCAGCCAATACAGGGTCCCTGAAGCTTTCTTT	CASSQYRVPEAFF
13	few	TRBJ2-2	TRBV7-2	TRBD2	TGTGCCAGCAGCTTAGGGACTAGCGGGGAGCTGTTTTTT	CASSLGTSGELFF
17	NA	TRBJ2-2	TRBV20-1	NA	TGCAGTGCTAGAGATCCTCGTGGGGCGTTTGGGGGCGGGGAGCTGTTTTTT	CSARDPRGAFGGGELFF
13	NA	TRBJ2-2	TRBV29-1	NA	TGCAGCGTTACACAGGTGGACACCGGGGAGCTGTTTTTT	CSVTQVDTGELFF
13	many	TRBJ2-7	TRBV20-1	NA	TGCAGTGCTACTAGGACAGACTCCTACGAGCAGTACTTC	CSATRTDSYEQYF
14	NA	TRBJ2-7	TRBV6-5	NA	TGTGCCAGCAGCCCAAATAACTCCCCCTACGAGCAGTACTTC	CASSPNNSPYEQYF
16	NA	TRBJ1-2	TRBV7-9	TRBD1	TGTGCCAGCAGCCGCATTGACAGGGGGCAAGTTGATGGCTACACCTTC	CASSRIDRGQVDGYTF
15	many	TRBJ2-5	TRBV25-1	TRBD2	TGTGCCAGCAGTGAGACTAGCGGGAGGTTAGAGACCCAGTACTTC	CASSETSGRLETQYF
14	NA	TRBJ2-5	TRBV7-8	TRBD1	TGTGCCAGCAGTCCCACAGGGGTTGAGGAGACCCAGTACTTC	CASSPTGVEETQYF
18	many	TRBJ2-7	TRBV12-3/TRBV12-4	TRBD1	TGTGCCAGCAGCTCAACAGGGGATCTCCTCTCCCTCACCTACGAGCAGTACTTC	CASSSTGDLLSLTYEQYF
16	few	TRBJ2-7	TRBV12-3/TRBV12-4	TRBD2	TGTGCCAGCAGTCCGAGACTAGCGGGAGCCCCCTACGAGCAGTACTTC	CASSPRLAGAPYEQYF
14	few	TRBJ2-7	TRBV18	NA	TGTGCCAGCTCACCCTACAGGGAAACCTACGAGCAGTACTTC	CASSPYRETYEQYF
14	many	TRBJ1-5	TRBV24-1	NA	TGTGCCACCAGTGACCCGGGACATAATCAGCCCCAGCATTTT	CATSDPGHNQPQHF
16	NA	TRBJ2-7	TRBV20-1	TRBD2	TGCAGTGCTAGAGGCGAAACTAGCGGGGGCTCCTACGAGCAGTACTTC	CSARGETSGGSYEQYF
14	many	TRBJ1-2	TRBV10-3	NA	TGTGCCATCAGTTATGAGGGTGGAGTCTATGGCTACACCTTC	CAISYEGGVYGYTF